Below are 16 T cell receptor beta chains sequenced from a single sample in a study of OX40 agonist ivuxolimab in advanced cancers. Sequencing used immunoSEQ multiplex PCR; TCRdb keeps in-frame clones, though not all of them. The table has 130,000 or so clones, just over 90% seen once; the top ten hold 1.1%. This specimen was CD4+ or CD8+ T cells sorted from blood, taken in a trial of the OX40 agonist ivuxolimab. These receptors were collected from an adult with an advanced solid tumor such as melanoma, head and neck, liver or kidney cancer.

V is TRBV5-1 and J is TRBJ1-1, with a weak D call TRBD1 (5 bases). Germline values: CDR1 SGHRS, CDR2 YFSETQ. This CDR3 contains 15 residues. V gave up 0 bases and J gave up 4 bases, with 13 bases separating them. CDR3 region: CASSLAVRVGTEAFF. Here the CDR3 DNA reads TGCGCCAGCAGCTTGGCCGTCAGGGTGGGCACTGAAGCTTTCTTT.

The rearrangement joins TRBV29-1 to TRBJ2-5, with D unresolved. The V end was cut by 4 bases, the J end by 2 bases, with 5 bases between. From germline, CDR1 is SQVTM and CDR2 ANQGSEA. The CDR3 extends over 11 amino acids. The CDR3 loop reads CSVGQQETQYF. Here the CDR3 DNA reads TGCAGCGTTGGTCAGCAAGAGACCCAGTACTTC.

The chain couples TRBV6-1 to TRBJ2-2; D gene unclear. The CDR3 sequence is 16 residues long. V was clipped by 3 bases and J by 1 base, with 12 bases between them. Germline CDR1 reads MNHNS; CDR2 reads SASEGT. The CDR3 loop is CASSELRSLNTGELFF. CDR3 DNA: TGTGCCAGCAGTGAGCTTAGGTCCTTGAACACCGGGGAGCTGTTTTTT.

The chain couples TRBV18 to TRBJ2-7; 10 positions agree with TRBD2. The length of the CDR3 is 15 residues. Germline V gene data show CDR1 as KGHSH and CDR2 as LQKENI. The trim removed 2 bases at V and 5 bases at J, leaving 6 bases unmatched. For the CDR3, the DNA is TGTGCCAGCTCACCAGACCTAGCGGGAGTCCACGAGCAGTACTTC. The encoded protein is CASSPDLAGVHEQYF.

The V and J genes are TRBV28 and TRBJ1-1; D ambiguous. V lost 3 bases and J lost 4, with 9 bases in between. The CDR3 consists of 13 residues. CDR1 is MDHEN and CDR2 is SYDVKM in the germline V gene. CDR3 protein: CASSFPSATEAFF. CDR3 coding DNA: TGTGCCAGCAGTTTCCCGTCCGCCACTGAAGCTTTCTTT.

The rearrangement links TRBV11-1 to TRBJ1-4; no firm D call. The CDR3 contains 13 residues. CDR1 SGHAT and CDR2 FQDESV come from the germline V gene (reference sequence). Between the trimmed V and J ends, which lost 0 bases and 6 bases, there was a span of 5 bases. CDR3 amino acids: CASSLATYEKLFF. The CDR3 coding sequence is TGTGCCAGCAGCTTAGCCACCTATGAAAAACTGTTTTTT. The full variable domain, rest sourced from reference TRBV11-1 and TRBJ1-4, is EAEVAQSPRYKITEKSQAVAFWCDPISGHATLYWYRQILGQGPELLVQFQDESVVDDSQLPKDRFSAERLKGVDSTLKIQPAELGDSAMYLCASSLATYEKLFFGSGTQLSVL.

This sequence joins TRBV10-3 and TRBJ1-1; the match to TRBD1 covers 8 bases. CDR1 and CDR2 (germline): ENHRY, SYGVKD. The CDR3 extends over 16 amino acids. J was trimmed by 1 base and V by 3 bases; bases with no gene match: 7. CDR3 in amino acids: CAISEYGQGTNTEAFF. CDR3 sequence (DNA): TGTGCCATCAGTGAATACGGACAGGGTACGAACACTGAAGCTTTCTTT.

The CDR3 protein is CASSPGGTDEQFF. The DNA for the CDR3 is TGTGCCAGCAGCCCCGGGGGGACGGATGAGCAGTTCTTC. V usage is TRBV28 and J usage is TRBJ2-1; 7 bases match TRBD2. The CDR3 has 13 amino acids. The germline gives CDR1 MDHEN, CDR2 SYDVKM. The trim removed 6 bases at V and 8 bases at J, leaving 7 bases unmatched.

The chain combines TRBV10-3 with TRBJ1-2; D perhaps matches TRBD1 (5 bases). The V gene's germline CDR1 is ENHRY and CDR2 SYGVKD. Deletions cut 7 bases from V and 2 bases from J, with 11 bases between. This CDR3 is built from 13 residues. CDR3 bases: TGTGCCATCACCCCGACAGACAACTATGGCTACACCTTC. This codes for CAITPTDNYGYTF.

The chain employs TRBV27 and TRBJ2-1; TRBD2 agrees at 8 bases. The CDR3 runs to 17 residues. CDR1 and CDR2 (germline): MNHEY, SMNVEV (reference sequence). J was trimmed by 1 base and V by 2 bases; bases with no gene match: 7. The CDR3 loop reads CASSLRREAESYNEQFF. The DNA for the CDR3 is TGTGCCAGCAGTTTACGGCGGGAGGCAGAGTCCTACAATGAGCAGTTCTTC.

The V and J genes are TRBV29-1 and TRBJ2-1; D call uncertain. The CDR3 totals 14 residues. CDR1 is SQVTM and CDR2 is ANQGSEA in the germline V gene. V lost 0 bases, J lost 7 bases, and 13 bases lay in between. The CDR3 region has the DNA TGCAGCGTTGAAGAATGGTTTGGTTATAATGAGCAGTTCTTC. Protein: CSVEEWFGYNEQFF.

This chain links TRBV6-5 with TRBJ1-2; D gene ambiguous. The CDR3 contains 14 residues. Germline CDR1 and CDR2: MNHEY and SVGAGI. V lost 4 bases to trimming and J lost 3 bases, with 12 bases between them. The CDR3 spells CASSLSAEDYGYTF. Here the CDR3 DNA reads TGTGCCAGCAGTTTGTCCGCGGAGGACTATGGCTACACCTTC.

This clone was observed a few times. DNA of the CDR3: TGTGCCAGCAGTTTACCAGGACGACAGGGAGGCGCTGAAGCTTTCTTT. Translating it yields CASSLPGRQGGAEAFF. The V gene is TRBV28, the J gene TRBJ1-1; 7 nucleotides line up with TRBD1. The CDR3 is made up of 16 amino acids. Unmatched junction bases numbered 12, after V lost 2 bases and J lost 6 bases. Germline V gene sequence: CDR1 MDHEN, CDR2 SYDVKM.

J is TRBJ1-1 and V is TRBV18; 12 bases are shared with TRBD1. The ends lost 3 bases at V and 3 bases at J; junction bases unmatched: 2. CDR1 and CDR2 from the germline V gene are KGHSH and LQKENI. This CDR3 contains 15 residues. The CDR3 nucleotides read TGTGCCAGCTCACCGGGGACAGGGGGCCACACTGAAGCTTTCTTT. Its translation is CASSPGTGGHTEAFF.

V and J are TRBV2 and TRBJ2-7, with 10 bases that match TRBD2. Germline lookup yields CDR1 SNHLY and CDR2 FYNNEI. V lost 5 bases and J lost 7; bases outside the gene matches: 8. CDR3 size: 14 residues. CDR3 amino acids: CASSILAGEGEQYF. In nucleotides, the CDR3 is TGTGCCAGCAGTATCCTAGCGGGGGAAGGGGAGCAGTACTTC.

The chain uses TRBV28 and TRBJ2-7; 7 bases are shared with TRBD1. Germline V lookup: CDR1 MDHEN, CDR2 SYDVKM. The J segment lost 0 bases and the V segment lost 6 bases, leaving 5 bases of the junction unmatched. CDR3 length equals 14 residues. CDR3 sequence reads: CASRSGQLSYEQYF. CDR3 nucleotide sequence: TGTGCCAGCAGGTCGGGACAGCTCTCCTACGAGCAGTACTTC.